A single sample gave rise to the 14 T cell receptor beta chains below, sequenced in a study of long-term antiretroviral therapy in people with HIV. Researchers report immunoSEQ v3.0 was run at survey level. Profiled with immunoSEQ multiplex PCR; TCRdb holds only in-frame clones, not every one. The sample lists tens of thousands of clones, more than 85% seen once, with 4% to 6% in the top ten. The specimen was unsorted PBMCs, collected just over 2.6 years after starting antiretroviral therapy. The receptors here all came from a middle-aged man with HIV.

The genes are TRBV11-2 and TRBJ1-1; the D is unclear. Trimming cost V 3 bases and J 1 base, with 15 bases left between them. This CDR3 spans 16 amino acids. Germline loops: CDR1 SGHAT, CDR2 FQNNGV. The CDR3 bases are TGTGCCAGCAGCTTTGCCCGGGGATCATGGAACACTGAAGCTTTCTTT. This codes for CASSFARGSWNTEAFF.

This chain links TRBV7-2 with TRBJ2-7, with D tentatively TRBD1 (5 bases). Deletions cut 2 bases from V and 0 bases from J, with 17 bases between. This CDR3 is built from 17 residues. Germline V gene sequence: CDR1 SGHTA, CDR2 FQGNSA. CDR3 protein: CASSLKYDSPISYEQYF. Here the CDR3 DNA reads TGTGCCAGCAGCTTAAAATATGACAGTCCGATCTCCTACGAGCAGTACTTC.

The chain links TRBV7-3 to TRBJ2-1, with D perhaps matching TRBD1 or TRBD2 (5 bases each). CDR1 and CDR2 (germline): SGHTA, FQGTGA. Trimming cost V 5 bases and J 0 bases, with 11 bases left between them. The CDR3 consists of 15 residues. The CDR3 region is CASSLGASSYNEQFF. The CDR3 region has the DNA TGTGCCAGCAGCCTCGGGGCCTCCTCCTACAATGAGCAGTTCTTC. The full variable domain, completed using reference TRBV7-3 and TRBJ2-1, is GAGVSQTPSNKVTEKGKYVELRCDPISGHTALYWYRQSLGQGPEFLIYFQGTGAADDSGLPNDRFFAVRPEGSVSTLKIQRTERGDSAVYLCASSLGASSYNEQFFGPGTRLTVL.

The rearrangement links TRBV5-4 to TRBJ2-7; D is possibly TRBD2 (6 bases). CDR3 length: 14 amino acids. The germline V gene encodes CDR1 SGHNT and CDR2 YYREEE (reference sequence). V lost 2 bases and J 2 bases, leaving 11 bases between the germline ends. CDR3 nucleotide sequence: TGTGCCAGCAGCTTAAGCGGGCCGACCTACGAGCAGTACTTC. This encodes CASSLSGPTYEQYF.

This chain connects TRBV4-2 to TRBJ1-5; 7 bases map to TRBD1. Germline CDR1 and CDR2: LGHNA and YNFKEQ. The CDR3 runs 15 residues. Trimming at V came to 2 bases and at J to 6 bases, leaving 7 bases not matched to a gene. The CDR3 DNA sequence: TGTGCCAGCAGCCAAAGGGGGTCAGGGGGTCAGCCCCAGCATTTT. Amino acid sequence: CASSQRGSGGQPQHF.

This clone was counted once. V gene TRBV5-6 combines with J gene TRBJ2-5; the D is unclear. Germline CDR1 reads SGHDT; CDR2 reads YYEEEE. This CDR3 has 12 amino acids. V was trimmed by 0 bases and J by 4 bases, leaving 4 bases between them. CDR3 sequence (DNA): TGTGCCAGCAGCTTGGTCCTAGAGACCCAGTACTTC. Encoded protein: CASSLVLETQYF.

The DNA for the CDR3 is TGCAGCGTGGGTCCCCAGGTGGATGAGCAGTTCTTC. This encodes CSVGPQVDEQFF. The V and J genes are TRBV29-1 and TRBJ2-1; no clear D. There are 12 residues in the CDR3. Trimming left V 6 bases short and J 8 bases short, with 14 bases between. The germline V gene has CDR1 SQVTM and CDR2 ANQGSEA.

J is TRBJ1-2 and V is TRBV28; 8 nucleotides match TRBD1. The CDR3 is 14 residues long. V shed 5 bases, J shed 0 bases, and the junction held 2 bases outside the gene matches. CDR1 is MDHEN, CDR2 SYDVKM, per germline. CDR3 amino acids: CASSQGAANYGYTF. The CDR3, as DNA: TGTGCCAGCAGTCAGGGGGCTGCTAACTATGGCTACACCTTC.

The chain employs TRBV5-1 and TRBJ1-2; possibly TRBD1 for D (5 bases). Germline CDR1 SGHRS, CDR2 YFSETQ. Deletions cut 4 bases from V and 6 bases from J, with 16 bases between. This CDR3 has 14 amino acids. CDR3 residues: CASSPPGGNDGYTF. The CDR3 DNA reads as TGCGCCAGCAGCCCACCCGGGGGTAATGATGGCTACACCTTC.

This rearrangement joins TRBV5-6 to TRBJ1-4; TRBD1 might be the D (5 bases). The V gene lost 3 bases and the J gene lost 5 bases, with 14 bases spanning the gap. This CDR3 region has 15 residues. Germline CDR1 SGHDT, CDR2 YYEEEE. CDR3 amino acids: CASSSGPYPNEKLFF. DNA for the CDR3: TGTGCCAGCAGCTCAGGGCCGTACCCAAATGAAAAACTGTTTTTT.

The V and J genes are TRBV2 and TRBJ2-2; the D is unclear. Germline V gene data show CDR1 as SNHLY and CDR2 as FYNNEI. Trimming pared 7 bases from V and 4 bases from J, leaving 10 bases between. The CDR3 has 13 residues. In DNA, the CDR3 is TGTGCCAGCAATGGGGTGCGCACCGGGGAGCTGTTTTTT. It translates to CASNGVRTGELFF. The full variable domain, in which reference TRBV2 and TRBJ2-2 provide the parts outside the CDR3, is EPEVTQTPSHQVTQMGQEVILRCVPISNHLYFYWYRQILGQKVEFLVSFYNNEISEKSEIFDDQFSVERPDGSNFTLKIRSTKLEDSAMYFCASNGVRTGELFFGEGSRLTVL.

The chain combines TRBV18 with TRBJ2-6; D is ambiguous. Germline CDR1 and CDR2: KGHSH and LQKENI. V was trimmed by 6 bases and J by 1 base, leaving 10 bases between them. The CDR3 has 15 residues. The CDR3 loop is CASSPRKSGANVLTF. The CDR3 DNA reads TGTGCCAGCTCCCCCCGGAAGTCTGGGGCCAACGTCCTGACTTTC. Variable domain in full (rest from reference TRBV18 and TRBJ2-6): NAGVMQNPRHLVRRRGQEARLRCSPMKGHSHVYWYRQLPEEGLKFMVYLQKENIIDESGMPKERFSAEFPKEGPSILRIQQVVRGDSAAYFCASSPRKSGANVLTFGAGSRLTVL.

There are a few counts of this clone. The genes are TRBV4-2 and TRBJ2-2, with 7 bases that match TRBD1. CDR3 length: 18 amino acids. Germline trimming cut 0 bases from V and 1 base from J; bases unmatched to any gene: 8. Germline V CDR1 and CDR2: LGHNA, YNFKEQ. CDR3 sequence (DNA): TGTGCCAGCAGCCAAGAAGGTTACGGACAGGAGAACACCGGGGAGCTGTTTTTT. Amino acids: CASSQEGYGQENTGELFF.

The DNA for the CDR3 is TGTGCCAGCAGTCTTGGACTAGCGGGAGGTATTCGCTACGAGCAGTACTTC. Translating gives CASSLGLAGGIRYEQYF. The chain employs TRBV28 and TRBJ2-7, with 14 positions matching TRBD2. From germline, CDR1 is MDHEN and CDR2 SYDVKM. V trimming: 5 bases; J trimming: 3 bases; junction bases outside the gene matches: 9. This CDR3 spans 17 amino acids.